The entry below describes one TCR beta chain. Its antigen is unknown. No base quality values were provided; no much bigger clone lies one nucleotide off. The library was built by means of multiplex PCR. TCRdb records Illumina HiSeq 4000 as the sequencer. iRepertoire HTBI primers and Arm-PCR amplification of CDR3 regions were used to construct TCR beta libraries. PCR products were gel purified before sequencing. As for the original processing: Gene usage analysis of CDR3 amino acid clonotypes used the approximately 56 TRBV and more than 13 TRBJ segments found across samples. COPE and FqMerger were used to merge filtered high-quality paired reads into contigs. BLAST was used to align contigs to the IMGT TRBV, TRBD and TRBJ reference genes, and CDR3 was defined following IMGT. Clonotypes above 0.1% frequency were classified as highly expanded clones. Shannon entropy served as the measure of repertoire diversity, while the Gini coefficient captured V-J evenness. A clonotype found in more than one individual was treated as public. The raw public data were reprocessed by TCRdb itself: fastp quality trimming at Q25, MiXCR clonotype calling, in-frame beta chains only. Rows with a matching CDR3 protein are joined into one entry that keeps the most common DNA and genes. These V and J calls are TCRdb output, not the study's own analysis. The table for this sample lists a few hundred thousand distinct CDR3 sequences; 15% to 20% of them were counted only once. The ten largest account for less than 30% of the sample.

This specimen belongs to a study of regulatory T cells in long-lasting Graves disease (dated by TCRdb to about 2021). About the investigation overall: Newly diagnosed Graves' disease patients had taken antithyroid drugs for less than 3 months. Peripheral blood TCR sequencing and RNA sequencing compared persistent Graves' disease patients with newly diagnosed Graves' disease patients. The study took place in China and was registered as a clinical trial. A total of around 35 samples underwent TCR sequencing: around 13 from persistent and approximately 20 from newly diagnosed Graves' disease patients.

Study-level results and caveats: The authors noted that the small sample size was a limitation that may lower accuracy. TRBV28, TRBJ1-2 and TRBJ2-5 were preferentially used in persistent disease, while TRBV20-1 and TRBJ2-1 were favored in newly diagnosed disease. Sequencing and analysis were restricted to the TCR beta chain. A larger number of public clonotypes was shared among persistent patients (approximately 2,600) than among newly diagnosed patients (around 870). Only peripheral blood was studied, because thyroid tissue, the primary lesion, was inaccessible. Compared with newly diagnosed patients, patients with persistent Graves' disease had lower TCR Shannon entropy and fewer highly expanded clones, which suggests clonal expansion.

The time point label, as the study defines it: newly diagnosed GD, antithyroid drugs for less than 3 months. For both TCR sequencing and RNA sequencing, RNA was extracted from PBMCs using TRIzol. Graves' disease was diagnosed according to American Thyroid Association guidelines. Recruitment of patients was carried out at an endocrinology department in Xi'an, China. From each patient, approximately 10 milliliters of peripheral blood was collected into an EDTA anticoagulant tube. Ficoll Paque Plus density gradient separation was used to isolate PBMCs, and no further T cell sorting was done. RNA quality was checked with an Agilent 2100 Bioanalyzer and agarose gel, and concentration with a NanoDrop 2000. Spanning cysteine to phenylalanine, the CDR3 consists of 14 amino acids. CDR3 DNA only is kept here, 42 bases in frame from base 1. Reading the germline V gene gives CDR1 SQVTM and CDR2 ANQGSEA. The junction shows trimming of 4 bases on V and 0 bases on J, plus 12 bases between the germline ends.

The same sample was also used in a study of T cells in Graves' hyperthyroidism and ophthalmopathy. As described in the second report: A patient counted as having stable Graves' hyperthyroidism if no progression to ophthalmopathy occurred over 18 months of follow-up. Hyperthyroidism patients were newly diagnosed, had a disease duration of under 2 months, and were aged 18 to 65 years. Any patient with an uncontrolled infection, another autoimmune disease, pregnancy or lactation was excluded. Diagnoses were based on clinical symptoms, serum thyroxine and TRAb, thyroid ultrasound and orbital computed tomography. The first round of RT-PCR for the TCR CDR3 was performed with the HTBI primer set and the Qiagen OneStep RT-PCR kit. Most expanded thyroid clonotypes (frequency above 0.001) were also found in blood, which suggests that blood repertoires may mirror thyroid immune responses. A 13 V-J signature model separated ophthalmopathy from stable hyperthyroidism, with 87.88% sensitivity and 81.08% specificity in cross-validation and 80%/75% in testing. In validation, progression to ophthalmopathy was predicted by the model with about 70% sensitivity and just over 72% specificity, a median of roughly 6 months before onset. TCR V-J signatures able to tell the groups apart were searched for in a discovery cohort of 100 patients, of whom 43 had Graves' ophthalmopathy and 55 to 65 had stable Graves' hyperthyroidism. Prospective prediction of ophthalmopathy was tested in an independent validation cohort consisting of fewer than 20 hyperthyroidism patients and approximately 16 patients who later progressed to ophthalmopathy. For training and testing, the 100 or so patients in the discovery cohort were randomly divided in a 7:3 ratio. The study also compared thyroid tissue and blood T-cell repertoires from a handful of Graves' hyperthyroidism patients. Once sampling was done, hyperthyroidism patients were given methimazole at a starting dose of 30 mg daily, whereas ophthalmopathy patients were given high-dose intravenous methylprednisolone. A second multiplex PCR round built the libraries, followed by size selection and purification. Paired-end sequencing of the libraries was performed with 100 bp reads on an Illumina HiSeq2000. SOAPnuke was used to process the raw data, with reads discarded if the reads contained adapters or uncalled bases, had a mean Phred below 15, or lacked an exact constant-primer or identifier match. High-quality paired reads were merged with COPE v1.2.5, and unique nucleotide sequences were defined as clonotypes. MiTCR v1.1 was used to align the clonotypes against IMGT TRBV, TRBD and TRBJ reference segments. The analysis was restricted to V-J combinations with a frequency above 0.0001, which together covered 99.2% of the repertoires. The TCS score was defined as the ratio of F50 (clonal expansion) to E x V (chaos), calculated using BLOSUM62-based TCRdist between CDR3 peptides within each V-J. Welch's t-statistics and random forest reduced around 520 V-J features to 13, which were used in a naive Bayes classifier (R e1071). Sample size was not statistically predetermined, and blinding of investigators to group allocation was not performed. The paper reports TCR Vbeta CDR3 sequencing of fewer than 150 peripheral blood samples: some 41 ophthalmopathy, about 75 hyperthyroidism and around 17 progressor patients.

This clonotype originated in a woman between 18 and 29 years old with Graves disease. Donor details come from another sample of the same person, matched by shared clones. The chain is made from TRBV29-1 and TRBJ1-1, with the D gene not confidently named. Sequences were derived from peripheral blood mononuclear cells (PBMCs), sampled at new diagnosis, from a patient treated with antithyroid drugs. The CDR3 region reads CSVGQVVVNTEAFF. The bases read TGCAGCGTTGGGCAGGTAGTAGTGAACACTGAAGCTTTCTTT.